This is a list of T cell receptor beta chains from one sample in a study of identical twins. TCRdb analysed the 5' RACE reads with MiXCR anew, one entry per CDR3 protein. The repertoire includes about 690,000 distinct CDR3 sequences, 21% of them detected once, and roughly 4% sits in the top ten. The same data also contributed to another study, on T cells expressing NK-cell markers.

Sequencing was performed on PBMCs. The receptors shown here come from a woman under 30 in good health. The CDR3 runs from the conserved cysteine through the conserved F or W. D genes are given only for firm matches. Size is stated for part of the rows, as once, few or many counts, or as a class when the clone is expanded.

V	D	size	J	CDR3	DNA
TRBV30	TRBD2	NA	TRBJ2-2	CAWRATSGRINTGELFF	TGTGCCTGGAGGGCTACTAGCGGGAGGATTAACACCGGGGAGCTGTTTTTT
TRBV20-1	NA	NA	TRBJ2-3	CSAPSGDTQYF	TGCAGTGCCCCCTCCGGGGATACGCAGTATTTT
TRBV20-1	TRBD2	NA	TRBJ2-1	CSAPSRIAGFYNEQFF	TGCAGTGCTCCCTCCCGGATAGCGGGGTTCTACAATGAGCAGTTCTTC
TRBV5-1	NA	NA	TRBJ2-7	CASSLAGEDYEQYF	TGCGCCAGCAGCTTGGCAGGGGAGGACTACGAGCAGTACTTC
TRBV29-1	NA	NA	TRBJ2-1	CSVAAGTYNEQFF	TGCAGCGTTGCGGCGGGGACGTACAATGAGCAGTTCTTC
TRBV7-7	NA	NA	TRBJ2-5	CASSLEARGLATQYF	TGTGCCAGCAGCTTAGAAGCGCGGGGGCTCGCGACCCAGTACTTC
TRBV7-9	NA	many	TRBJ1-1	CASNIQGGAEAFF	TGTGCCAGCAACATACAGGGAGGGGCTGAAGCTTTCTTT
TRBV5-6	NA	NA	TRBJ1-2	CASSFGRGYGYTF	TGTGCCAGCAGCTTCGGCCGGGGCTATGGCTACACCTTC
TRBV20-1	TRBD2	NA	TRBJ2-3	CSAPRLAGGVSTDTQYF	TGCAGTGCCCCTAGACTAGCGGGGGGGGTTAGCACAGATACGCAGTATTTT
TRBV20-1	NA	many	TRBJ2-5	CSATKGGRTQYF	TGCAGTGCTACCAAAGGGGGGAGGACCCAGTACTTC
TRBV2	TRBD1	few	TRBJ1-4	CASSPGQDREKLFF	TGTGCCAGCAGTCCGGGACAGGACCGAGAAAAACTGTTTTTT
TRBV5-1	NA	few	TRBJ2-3	CASSYQGEDTQYF	TGCGCCAGCAGCTACCAAGGGGAAGATACGCAGTATTTT
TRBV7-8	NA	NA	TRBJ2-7	CASSTRWGNSYEQYF	TGTGCCAGCAGCACCCGATGGGGTAACTCCTACGAGCAGTACTTC
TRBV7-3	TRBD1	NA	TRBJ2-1	CASSPSPDRGRFF	TGTGCCAGCAGCCCTAGCCCTGACAGGGGTCGGTTCTTC
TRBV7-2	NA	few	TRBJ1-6	CASSSYSSPLHF	TGTGCCAGCAGCTCGTATTCTTCACCCCTCCACTTT
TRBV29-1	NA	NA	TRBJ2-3	CSVDTTATDTQYF	TGCAGCGTTGACACGACCGCCACAGATACGCAGTATTTT
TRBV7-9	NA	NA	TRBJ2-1	CASSGTRGPYNEQFF	TGTGCCAGCTCCGGGACTAGGGGGCCCTACAATGAGCAGTTCTTC
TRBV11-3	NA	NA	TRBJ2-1	CVSSLTSEQFF	TGTGTCAGCAGCCTAACTAGTGAGCAGTTCTTC
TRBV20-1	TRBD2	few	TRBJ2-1	CSVRTSGTYNEQFF	TGCAGTGTTCGGACTAGCGGGACCTACAATGAGCAGTTCTTC
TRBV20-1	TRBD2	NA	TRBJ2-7	CSALSSGSSYEQYF	TGCAGTGCCCTATCTAGCGGGAGTTCCTACGAGCAGTACTTC
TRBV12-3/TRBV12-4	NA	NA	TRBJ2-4	CASSQKGAKNIQYF	TGTGCCAGCAGCCAGAAGGGGGCCAAAAACATTCAGTACTTC
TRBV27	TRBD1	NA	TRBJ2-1	CASSSRGQVHNEQFF	TGTGCCAGCAGTTCACGGGGACAGGTCCACAATGAGCAGTTCTTC
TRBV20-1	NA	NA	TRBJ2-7	CSAVGDNYEQYF	TGCAGTGCTGTCGGGGACAACTACGAGCAGTACTTC
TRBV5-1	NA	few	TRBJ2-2	CASSLQHRDAGELFF	TGCGCCAGCAGCTTGCAGCACAGGGATGCCGGGGAGCTGTTTTTT
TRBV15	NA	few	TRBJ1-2	CATSRDPGQGYGYTF	TGTGCCACCAGCAGAGATCCTGGGCAGGGGTATGGCTACACCTTC
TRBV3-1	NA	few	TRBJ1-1	CASSVARQNTEAFF	TGTGCCAGCAGCGTAGCACGGCAGAACACTGAAGCTTTCTTT
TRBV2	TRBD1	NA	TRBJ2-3	CASSDRGDTQYF	TGTGCCAGCAGCGACAGGGGGGATACGCAGTATTTT
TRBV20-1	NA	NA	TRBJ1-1	CSARGQKNTEAFF	TGCAGTGCCCGCGGACAGAAGAACACTGAAGCTTTCTTT
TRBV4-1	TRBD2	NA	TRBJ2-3	CASSQSSGGPSTDTQYF	TGCGCCAGCAGCCAATCTAGCGGGGGACCTAGCACAGATACGCAGTATTTT
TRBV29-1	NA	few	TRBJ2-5	CSVAGEARETQYF	TGCAGCGTTGCAGGGGAGGCTAGGGAGACCCAGTACTTC
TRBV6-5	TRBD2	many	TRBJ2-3	CASSYLAGVSTDTQYF	TGTGCCAGCAGTTACCTGGCGGGAGTAAGCACAGATACGCAGTATTTT
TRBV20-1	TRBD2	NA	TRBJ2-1	CSARVREGSYNEQFF	TGCAGTGCTAGGGTGCGGGAGGGCTCCTACAATGAGCAGTTCTTC
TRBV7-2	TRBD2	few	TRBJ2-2	CASSFGGGLHTGELFF	TGTGCCAGCAGCTTTGGCGGGGGGCTTCACACCGGGGAGCTGTTTTTT
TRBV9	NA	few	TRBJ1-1	CASSVGRMNTEAFF	TGTGCCAGCAGCGTAGGACGAATGAACACTGAAGCTTTCTTT
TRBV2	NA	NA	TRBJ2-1	CASKIRGISYNEQFF	TGTGCCAGCAAGATTCGGGGGATCTCCTACAATGAGCAGTTCTTC
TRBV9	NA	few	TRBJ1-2	CASSVAARGQGDGYTF	TGTGCCAGCAGCGTAGCAGCGCGGGGCCAGGGCGATGGCTACACCTTC
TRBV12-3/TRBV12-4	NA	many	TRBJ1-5	CASSLEGAGGNQPQHF	TGTGCCAGCAGTTTAGAGGGTGCAGGCGGCAATCAGCCCCAGCATTTT
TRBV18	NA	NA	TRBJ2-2	CASSTGTKELFF	TGTGCCAGCTCGACCGGGACAAAGGAGCTGTTTTTT
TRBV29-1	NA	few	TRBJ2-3	CSVESGTDTQYF	TGCAGCGTTGAATCGGGCACAGATACGCAGTATTTT
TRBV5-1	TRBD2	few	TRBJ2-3	CASSLGGTSVADTQYF	TGCGCCAGCAGCTTGGGAGGGACTAGCGTTGCAGATACGCAGTATTTT
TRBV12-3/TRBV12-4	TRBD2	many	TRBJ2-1	CASSLSTTSATYNEQFF	TGTGCCAGCAGTTTATCTACCACTAGCGCCACGTACAATGAGCAGTTCTTC
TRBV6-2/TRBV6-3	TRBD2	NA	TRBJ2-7	CASRQTSGSRSEQYF	TGTGCCAGCAGACAGACTAGCGGGAGTAGGTCCGAGCAGTACTTC
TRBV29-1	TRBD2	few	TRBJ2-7	CSVKRGTSGTSAYEQYF	TGCAGCGTTAAAAGGGGGACATCAGGGACTAGCGCTTACGAGCAGTACTTC
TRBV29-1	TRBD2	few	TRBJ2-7	CSVEIAGVSYEQYF	TGCAGCGTTGAGATAGCGGGAGTCTCCTACGAGCAGTACTTC
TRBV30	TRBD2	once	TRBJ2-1	CAWSGTSGYNEQFF	TGTGCCTGGAGTGGAACTAGCGGATACAATGAGCAGTTCTTC
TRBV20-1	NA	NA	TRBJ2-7	CSAREIYEQYF	TGCAGTGCTAGAGAGATATACGAGCAGTACTTC
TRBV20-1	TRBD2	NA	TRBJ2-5	CSATRGEETQYF	TGCAGTGCCACACGGGGGGAGGAGACCCAGTACTTC
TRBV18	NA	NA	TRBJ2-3	CASSPLTHTDTQYF	TGTGCCAGCTCACCACTGACACACACAGATACGCAGTATTTT
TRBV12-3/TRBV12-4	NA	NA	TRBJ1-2	CASSFPVVGALNYGYTF	TGTGCCAGCAGTTTCCCCGTCGTCGGGGCCCTTAACTATGGCTACACCTTC
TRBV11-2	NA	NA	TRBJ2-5	CASTPRGETQYF	TGTGCCAGCACCCCTAGAGGAGAGACCCAGTACTTC
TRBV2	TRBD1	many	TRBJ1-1	CASRGTAEKAFF	TGTGCCAGCAGAGGGACAGCAGAAAAAGCTTTCTTT
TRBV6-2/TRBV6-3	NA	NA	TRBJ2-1	CASSPRRGVGEQFF	TGTGCCAGCAGTCCCAGGAGGGGAGTTGGTGAGCAGTTCTTC
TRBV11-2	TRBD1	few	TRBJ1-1	CASSLAGTGGTEAFF	TGTGCCAGCAGCTTAGCCGGGACAGGAGGTACTGAAGCTTTCTTT
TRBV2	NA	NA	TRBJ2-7	CASGKGNPEYF	TGTGCCAGCGGAAAAGGGAATCCAGAGTACTTC
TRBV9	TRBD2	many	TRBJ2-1	CASSVVGLAGASSYNEQFF	TGTGCCAGCAGCGTAGTCGGACTAGCGGGGGCGAGCTCCTACAATGAGCAGTTCTTC